The 16 T cell receptor beta chains below come from one sample, sequenced in a study of PD-1 blockade in classical Hodgkin lymphoma. The repertoire was sequenced with immunoSEQ multiplex PCR; TCRdb's copy has only in-frame clones and lacks some. In the table there are about 30,000 clones, 81% of which are singletons. Noted time point: cycle 4 day 1 (C4D1), after more than 5 weeks of nivolumab. Each patient relapsed following autologous stem cell transplantation, and prior brentuximab vedotin exposure differed. The sequences come from peripheral blood mononuclear cells (PBMCs), collected before the fourth cycle of nivolumab. These receptors originate from a human donor with classical Hodgkin lymphoma.

This rearrangement joins TRBV4-2 to TRBJ1-3; the D is unclear. The CDR3 sequence is 16 residues long. Germline V CDR1 and CDR2: LGHNA, YNFKEQ. V lost 0 bases, J lost 0 bases, and 9 bases lay in between. As DNA, the CDR3 is TGTGCCAGCAGCCAAGATGGAGGGATCTCTGGAAACACCATATATTTT. As protein: CASSQDGGISGNTIYF.

As DNA, the CDR3 is TGTGCCAGCTCACCCGGACAAGCCACTGGGGCCAACGTCCTGACTTTC. This gives the protein CASSPGQATGANVLTF. This chain joins TRBV18 and TRBJ2-6; weak D call: TRBD1 (5 bases). V was shortened by 3 bases and J by 2 bases, with 11 bases between the two germline ends. The CDR3 has 16 residues. The germline CDR1 and CDR2 sequences are KGHSH and LQKENI.

This clone was seen a single time. The chain combines TRBV19 with TRBJ2-3; 8 nucleotides line up with TRBD2. The V gene's germline CDR1 is LNHDA and CDR2 SQIVND (reference sequence). The junction had 12 bases not matched to a gene; V was cut back by 6 bases and J by 4 bases. The CDR3 has 16 residues. CDR3 DNA: TGTGCCAGTAGCCCCCTTGCGGGAGGCCCCTCAGATACGCAGTATTTT. This translates into CASSPLAGGPSDTQYF.

The V call is TRBV10-3, the J call TRBJ1-4; maybe TRBD1 (5 bases). Germline V gene lookup returns CDR1 ENHRY and CDR2 SYGVKD. Trimming stripped 4 bases from V and 3 bases from J, with 9 bases between. The CDR3 is 14 amino acids. The CDR3 bases are TGTGCCATCAGTGGGACAAGATCTAATGAAAAACTGTTTTTT. It yields the protein CAISGTRSNEKLFF.

This clone was observed a single time. The CDR3 protein is CASSLNGYRPSGNTIYF. The CDR3, as DNA: TGTGCCAGCAGCTTGAACGGGTACAGGCCCTCTGGAAACACCATATATTTT. The V call is TRBV5-8, the J call TRBJ1-3; weak D call: TRBD1 (5 bases). Deletions cut 1 base from V and 0 bases from J, with 14 bases between. Looked up from germline, CDR1 is SGHTS and CDR2 is YDEGEE. The CDR3 has 17 amino acids. The full variable domain, rest sourced from reference TRBV5-8 and TRBJ1-3, is EAGVTQSPTHLIKTRGQQATLRCSPISGHTSVYWYQQALGLGLQFLLWYDEGEERNRGNFPPRFSGRQFPNYSSELNVNALELEDSALYLCASSLNGYRPSGNTIYFGEGSWLTVV.

The rearrangement joins TRBV19 to TRBJ1-5, with D perhaps TRBD1 (6 bases). The CDR3 is 16 amino acids. V was pared by 3 bases and J by 2 bases, with 14 bases between. From germline, CDR1 is LNHDA and CDR2 SQIVND (reference sequence). In nucleotides, the CDR3 is TGTGCCAGTAGTATCTCGGGACAACGAGGCAATCAGCCCCAGCATTTT. This translates into CASSISGQRGNQPQHF.

This sequence joins TRBV15 and TRBJ2-6; D might be TRBD2 (5 bases). The CDR3 consists of 14 residues. Germline CDR1 is LNHNV and CDR2 is YYDKDF (reference sequence). The V end lost 9 bases, the J end lost 4 bases, and 13 bases lay between the germline ends. CDR3 in DNA: TGTGCCACTCGGAGGTCCTGGGGGGCCAACGTCCTGACTTTC. This sequence encodes CATRRSWGANVLTF.

The chain joins TRBV7-8 to TRBJ2-7, with a possible D match to TRBD2 (6 bases). Trimming took 5 bases from V and 0 from J, leaving 17 bases between them. The CDR3 runs to 16 residues. CDR1 and CDR2 (germline): SGHVS, FQNEAQ. DNA for the CDR3: TGTGCCAGCAGCAACGCCGGGGGTCCCCTCTCCTACGAGCAGTACTTC. Protein sequence: CASSNAGGPLSYEQYF.

This clone was detected a few times. The J gene is TRBJ2-7, the V gene TRBV21-1; TRBD1, the D gene given by the table, was not confirmed from the DNA. TRBV21-1 is a listed pseudogene. CDR3 length: 15 amino acids. CDR3 sequence reads: CASSNTGRSSYEQYV. The CDR3, as DNA: TGTGCCAGCAGCAACACAGGGAGAAGCTCCTACGAGCAGTACGTC.

In the case of this clone: One junction end disagrees with the germline gene, perhaps due to a read error. V is TRBV29-1 and J is TRBJ2-1; TRBD1 matches at 9 bases. Germline CDR1 SQVTM, CDR2 ANQGSEA. The CDR3 totals 17 residues. The CDR3 spells CSVGGSGQGISYDEQFF. CDR3 DNA sequence: TGCAGCGTTGGGGGGTCGGGACAGGGCATCTCCTACGATGAGCAGTTCTTC.

V gene TRBV5-4 combines with J gene TRBJ1-1, with 9 bases identical to TRBD1. Germline CDR1 SGHNT, CDR2 YYREEE (reference sequence). Losses at the gene ends were 6 bases for V and 4 bases for J; bases not matched to a gene: 10. The CDR3 spans 15 residues. DNA of the CDR3: TGTGCCAGCAACCACCGGGACAGGGATTCCACTGAAGCTTTCTTT. The encoded protein is CASNHRDRDSTEAFF.

This chain links TRBV5-4 with TRBJ2-7; possibly TRBD2 for D (6 bases). The germline V gene has CDR1 SGHNT and CDR2 YYREEE (reference sequence). Trimming removed 4 bases from V and 3 bases from J, with 11 bases in between. The CDR3 consists of 13 residues. DNA for the CDR3: TGTGCCAGCAGCGGGGCGGGGTACTACGAGCAGTACGTC. Residues: CASSGAGYYEQYV.

The chain combines TRBV6-1 with TRBJ1-6; unclear D gene. This CDR3 comprises 13 residues. Trimming shortened V by 2 bases and J by 14 bases, and 13 bases separated the two germline ends. Germline lookup yields CDR1 MNHNS and CDR2 SASEGT. The CDR3 coding sequence is TGTGCCAGCAGTGAACTGTGGGGATCGACCCTCCACTTT. Translated: CASSELWGSTLHF.

This clone was counted between two and nine times. V is TRBV10-3 and J is TRBJ2-5; D is ambiguous. The CDR3 extends over 13 amino acids. Trimming left V 0 bases short and J 2 bases short, with 4 bases between. Germline CDR1 and CDR2: ENHRY and SYGVKD. The CDR3, as DNA: TGTGCCATCAGTGAGTCGTTACAAGAGACCCAGTACTTC. This codes for CAISESLQETQYF.

The chain joins TRBV5-1 to TRBJ1-3, with D tentatively TRBD1 (6 bases). Trimming left V 5 bases short and J 0 bases short, with 12 bases between. Germline V gives CDR1 SGHRS, CDR2 YFSETQ. There are 15 residues in the CDR3. CDR3 sequence (DNA): TGCGCCAGCAGTAGGGACACCAGCTCTGGAAACACCATATATTTT. Amino acid sequence: CASSRDTSSGNTIYF. The full variable domain, its missing parts supplied by reference TRBV5-1 and TRBJ1-3, is KAGVTQTPRYLIKTRGQQVTLSCSPISGHRSVSWYQQTPGQGLQFLFEYFSETQRNKGNFPGRFSGRQFSNSRSEMNVSTLELGDSALYLCASSRDTSSGNTIYFGEGSWLTVV.

The CDR3 DNA follows: TGTGCAAGTCGCTTAGGTCCGGAGCACTATGGCTACACCTTC. This gives the protein CASRLGPEHYGYTF. The chain carries TRBV12-2 and TRBJ1-2. TRBV12-2 constitutes a pseudogene. The CDR3 has 14 amino acids.